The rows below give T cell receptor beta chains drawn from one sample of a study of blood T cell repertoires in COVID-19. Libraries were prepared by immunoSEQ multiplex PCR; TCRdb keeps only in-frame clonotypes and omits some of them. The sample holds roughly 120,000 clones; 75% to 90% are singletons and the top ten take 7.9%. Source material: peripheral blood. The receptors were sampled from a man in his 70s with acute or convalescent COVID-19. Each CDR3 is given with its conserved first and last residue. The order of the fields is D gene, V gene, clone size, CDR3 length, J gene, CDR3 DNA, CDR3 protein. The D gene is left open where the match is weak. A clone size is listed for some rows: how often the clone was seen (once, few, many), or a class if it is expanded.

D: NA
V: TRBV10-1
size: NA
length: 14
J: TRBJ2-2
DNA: TGCGCCGTGATGAGACACCGGAACACCGGGGAGCTGTTTTTT
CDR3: CAVMRHRNTGELFF

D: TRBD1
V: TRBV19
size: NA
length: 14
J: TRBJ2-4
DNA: TGTGCCATCAAAAACGGACAGGGGAAAAACATTCAGTACTTC
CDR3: CAIKNGQGKNIQYF

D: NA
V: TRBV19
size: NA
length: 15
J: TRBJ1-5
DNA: TGTGCCAGTAGTATTATCGGACAGAACAATCAGCCCCAGCATTTT
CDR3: CASSIIGQNNQPQHF

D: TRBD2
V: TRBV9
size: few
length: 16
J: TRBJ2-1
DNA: TGTGCCAGCAGCGTCTCCGGACTAGCAGGGACGGGTGAGCAGTTCTTC
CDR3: CASSVSGLAGTGEQFF

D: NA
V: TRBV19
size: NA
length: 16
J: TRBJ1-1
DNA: TGTGCCAGTATATCCCTGGGTGGTTCATCAGGCACTGAAGCTTTCTTT
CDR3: CASISLGGSSGTEAFF

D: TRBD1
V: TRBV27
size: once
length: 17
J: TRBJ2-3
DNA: TGTGCCAGCAGTTCCATCACAGGGGCACAACGCACAGATACGCAGTATTTT
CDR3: CASSSITGAQRTDTQYF

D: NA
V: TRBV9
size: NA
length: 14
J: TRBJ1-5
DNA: TGTGCCAGCAGCGTCGACGGAGACAATCAGCCCCAGCATTTT
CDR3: CASSVDGDNQPQHF

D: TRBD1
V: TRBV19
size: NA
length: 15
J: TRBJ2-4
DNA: TGTGCCAGTAGTATGGACAGGGCTACCAAAAACATTCAGTACTTC
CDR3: CASSMDRATKNIQYF

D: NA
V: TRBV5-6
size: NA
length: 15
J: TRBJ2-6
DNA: TGTGCCAGCAGGCCGCGGGGTGGTGGGGCCAACGTCCTGACTTTC
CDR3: CASRPRGGGANVLTF

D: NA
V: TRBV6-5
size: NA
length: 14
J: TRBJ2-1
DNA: TGTGCCAGCAGAGGGGGGGACACCAAGCGTGAGCAGTTCTTC
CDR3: CASRGGDTKREQFF

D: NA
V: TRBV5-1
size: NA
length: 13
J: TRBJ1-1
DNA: TGCGCCAGCAGCTTGGCCTCTAGGACTGAAGCTTTCTTT
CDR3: CASSLASRTEAFF

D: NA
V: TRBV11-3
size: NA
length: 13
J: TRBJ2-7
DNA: TGTGCCAGCAGCTATCGGGAAGGGGGCGAGCAGTACTTC
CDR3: CASSYREGGEQYF

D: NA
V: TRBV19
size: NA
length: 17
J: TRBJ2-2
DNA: TGTGCCAGTAGTATCCCCACCGGGACATTGAACACCGGGGAGCTGTTTTTT
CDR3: CASSIPTGTLNTGELFF

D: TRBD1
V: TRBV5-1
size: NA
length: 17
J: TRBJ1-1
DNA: TGCGCCAGCAGCTTGGCCGACAGGGCAGATTTCAACACTGAAGCTTTCTTT
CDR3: CASSLADRADFNTEAFF

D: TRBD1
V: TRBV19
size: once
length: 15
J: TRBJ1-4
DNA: TGTGCCAGTAGTGTCGCCGGGACAGAAAATGAAAAACTGTTTTTT
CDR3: CASSVAGTENEKLFF

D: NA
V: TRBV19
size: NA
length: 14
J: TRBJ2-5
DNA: TGTGCCAGTAGTATCTTTCAGGGTTCGGAGACCCAGTACTTC
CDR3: CASSIFQGSETQYF

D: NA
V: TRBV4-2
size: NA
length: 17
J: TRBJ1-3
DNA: TGTGCCAGCAGCCAAGATTCTTTGGCAGTCACTGGAAACACCATATATTTT
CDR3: CASSQDSLAVTGNTIYF

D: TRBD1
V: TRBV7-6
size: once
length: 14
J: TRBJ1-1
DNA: TGTGCCAGCAGCATCGGGACAGGGGCCACTGAAGCTTTCTTT
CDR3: CASSIGTGATEAFF

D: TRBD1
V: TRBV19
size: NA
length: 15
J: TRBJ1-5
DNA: TGTGCCAGTAGTATTTTGACAGGGGCCCCTCAGCCCCAGCATTTT
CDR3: CASSILTGAPQPQHF

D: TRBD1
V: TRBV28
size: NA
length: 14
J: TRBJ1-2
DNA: TGTGCCAGCGGGAATCCGGGACAGGGTTTTGGCTACACCTTC
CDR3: CASGNPGQGFGYTF

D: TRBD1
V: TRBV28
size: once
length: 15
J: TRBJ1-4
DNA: TGTGCCAGCAGCCTAGGGACAGGGAGGGCTGAAAAACTGTTTTTT
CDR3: CASSLGTGRAEKLFF

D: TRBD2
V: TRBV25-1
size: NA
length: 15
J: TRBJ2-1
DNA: TGTGCCAGCAGCCGAGCGGGAAATAAGGACAATGAGCAGTTCTTC
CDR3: CASSRAGNKDNEQFF

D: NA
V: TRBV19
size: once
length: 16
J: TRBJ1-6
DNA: TGTGCCAGTAGCCCACGGACAGCTTATGATAATTCACCCCTCCACTTT
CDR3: CASSPRTAYDNSPLHF

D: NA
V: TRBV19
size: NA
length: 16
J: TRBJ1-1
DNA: TGTGCCAGTAGTATAGCGCGCAGGGAGGGTACCGCAGGGGCTTTCTTT
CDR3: CASSIARREGTAGAFF

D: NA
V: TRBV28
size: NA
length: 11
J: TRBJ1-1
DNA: TGTGCCAGCAGTTTGGAGGGGCGAGCTTTCTTT
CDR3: CASSLEGRAFF

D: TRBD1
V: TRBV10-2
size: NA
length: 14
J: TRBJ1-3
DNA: TGCGCCAGCAGTCCGGGACAGAGAGGAAACACCATATATTTT
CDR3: CASSPGQRGNTIYF

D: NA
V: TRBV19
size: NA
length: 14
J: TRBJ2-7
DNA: TGTGCCAGTAGTATAGGCAGGGGCGTCGACGAGCAGTACTTC
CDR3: CASSIGRGVDEQYF

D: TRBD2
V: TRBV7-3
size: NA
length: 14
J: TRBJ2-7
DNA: TGTGCCAGCAGCTTATCCGGGGGGGCCTACGAGCAGTACTTC
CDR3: CASSLSGGAYEQYF

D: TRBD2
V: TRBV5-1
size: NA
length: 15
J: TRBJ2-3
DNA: TGCGCCAGCAGCTTGCAGCGGGGGGGCACAGATACGCAGTATTTT
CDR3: CASSLQRGGTDTQYF

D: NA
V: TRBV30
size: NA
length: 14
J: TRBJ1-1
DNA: TGTGCCTGGAAGATAAGGGGCTTCGGCACTGAAGCTTTCTTT
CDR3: CAWKIRGFGTEAFF

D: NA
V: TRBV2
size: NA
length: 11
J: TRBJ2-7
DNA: TGTGCCAGCACCCAGTCCTACGAGCAGTACTTC
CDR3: CASTQSYEQYF

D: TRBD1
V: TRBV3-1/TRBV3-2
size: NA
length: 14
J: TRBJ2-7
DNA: TGTGCCAGCAGCCGAGGGACAGGACCCTACGAGCAGTACTTC
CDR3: CASSRGTGPYEQYF

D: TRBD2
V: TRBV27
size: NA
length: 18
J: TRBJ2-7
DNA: TGTGCCAGCAGTTCTCTGACTAGCGGGGGGCAGAGCTCCTACGAGCAGTACTTC
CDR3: CASSSLTSGGQSSYEQYF

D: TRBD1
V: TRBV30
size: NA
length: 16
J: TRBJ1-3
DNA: TGTGCCTGGAGTGAACCAACAGGGGCTAGTGGAAACACCATATATTTT
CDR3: CAWSEPTGASGNTIYF

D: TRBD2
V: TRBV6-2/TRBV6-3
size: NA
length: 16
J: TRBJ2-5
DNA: TGTGCCAGCAGTTACTCGCCTCTAGCGGGGGAAGAGACCCAGTACTTC
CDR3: CASSYSPLAGEETQYF

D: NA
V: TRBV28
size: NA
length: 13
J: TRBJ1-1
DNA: TGTGCCAGCAGTCAGGGGAAAAACACTGAAGCTTTCTTT
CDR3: CASSQGKNTEAFF

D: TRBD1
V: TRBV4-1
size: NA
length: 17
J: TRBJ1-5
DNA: TGCGCCAGCAGCCGCCAAGCGGACAGGGAAATCAATCAGCCCCAGCATTTT
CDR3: CASSRQADREINQPQHF

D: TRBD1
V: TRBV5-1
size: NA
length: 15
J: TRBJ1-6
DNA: TGCGCCAGCAGCATAAAGACAGGGGATGAATCACCCCTCCACTTT
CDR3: CASSIKTGDESPLHF

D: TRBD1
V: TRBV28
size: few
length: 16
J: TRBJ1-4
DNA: TGTGCCAGCAGTACTCGACAGGGGCCCCTCCTGTGGGAACTGTTTTTT
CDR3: CASSTRQGPLLWELFF

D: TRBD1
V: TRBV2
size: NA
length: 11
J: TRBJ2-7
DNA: TGTGCCGTACCGACAGGGGAGAAGCAGTACTTC
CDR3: CAVPTGEKQYF

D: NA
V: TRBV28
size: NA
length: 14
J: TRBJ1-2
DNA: TGTGCCAGCAGACGACCTGACAGAGATTATGGCTACACCTTC
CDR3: CASRRPDRDYGYTF

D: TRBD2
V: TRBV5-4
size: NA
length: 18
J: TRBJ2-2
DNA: TGTGCCAGCAGCAAATCAGGGGGTCTAGCGGGAATCACCGGGGAGCTGTTTTTT
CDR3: CASSKSGGLAGITGELFF

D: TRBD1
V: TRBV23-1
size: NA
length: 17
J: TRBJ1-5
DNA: TGCGCCAGCCTTCCTCAACGGACAGGTCATAGCAATCAGCCCCAGCATTTT
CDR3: CASLPQRTGHSNQPQHF

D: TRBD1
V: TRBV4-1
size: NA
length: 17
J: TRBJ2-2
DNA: TGCGCCAGCAGCCAAGATGGGACAGGGACCAACACCGGGGAGCTGTTTTTT
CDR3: CASSQDGTGTNTGELFF

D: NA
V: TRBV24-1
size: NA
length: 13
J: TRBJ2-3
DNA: TGTGCCACCAGTGAGGACTGGGCCGGAACGCAGTATTTT
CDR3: CATSEDWAGTQYF

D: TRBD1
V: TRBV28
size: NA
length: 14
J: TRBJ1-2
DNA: TGTGCCAGCAAATCTCCAGGGGGAAACTATGGCTACACCTTC
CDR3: CASKSPGGNYGYTF

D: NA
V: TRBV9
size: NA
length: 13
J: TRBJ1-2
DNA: TGTGCCAGCAGCGGACAAATAGAGGGCGGCTACACCTTC
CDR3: CASSGQIEGGYTF

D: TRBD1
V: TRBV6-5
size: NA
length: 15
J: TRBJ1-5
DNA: TGTGCCAGCAGCCCCGGGACAGGGTGGGGTCAGCCCCAGCATTTT
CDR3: CASSPGTGWGQPQHF

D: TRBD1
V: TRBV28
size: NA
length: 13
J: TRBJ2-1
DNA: TGTGCCAGCAGCCGGACAGGAGACAATGAGCAGTTCTTC
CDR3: CASSRTGDNEQFF